The source of this TCR beta chain is a study of regulatory T cells in long-lasting Graves disease. Study observations and caveats: Under persistent disease, TRBV28, TRBJ1-2 and TRBJ2-5 were used preferentially.

This CDR3 contains 16 residues. Trimming removed 2 bases from V and 0 bases from J, with 13 bases in between. CDR1 SGHRS and CDR2 YFSETQ come from the germline V gene. This clonotype was recorded at least ten times. Its antigen remains unidentified. Construction of the TCR beta libraries employed iRepertoire HTBI primers in conjunction with Arm-PCR of CDR3 regions. Via MiXCR, TCRdb re-called the multiplex PCR reads, giving one row per CDR3 protein. The repertoire includes approximately 460,000 distinct CDR3 sequences, about 17% of them detected once, and roughly 10% sits in the top ten. Time point: newly diagnosed GD, antithyroid drugs for less than 3 months. The TCR library was made from RNA extracted from PBMCs. These data were likewise used in another study, on T cells in Graves' hyperthyroidism and ophthalmopathy.

The rearrangement joins TRBV5-1 to TRBJ2-3, with a tentative D call TRBD1 (6 bases). The TCR sequence derives from a woman aged 25 to 39 with Graves disease. The sequences come from peripheral blood mononuclear cells (PBMCs), collected at new diagnosis, from a patient treated with antithyroid drugs. In nucleotides, the CDR3 is TGCGCCAGCAGCTTTCACAGGGCTGTCAGCACAGATACGCAGTATTTT. Protein sequence: CASSFHRAVSTDTQYF.